These 11 T cell receptor beta chains were sequenced from one sample in a study of CD8+ T cells in alopecia areata. This sample's treatment: oral pan-JAK inhibitor, 5-10 mg twice daily. RNA extraction was followed by reverse transcription into cDNA, which acted as the sequencing template. Measured with immunoSEQ multiplex PCR; TCRdb has only the in-frame clones, and not every one. The table has over 95,000 clones, roughly 56% seen once. The sequencing used CD4+ T cells sorted from blood, collected at week 24, from a patient treated with tofacitinib. These receptors originate from a human donor with alopecia areata.

The genes are TRBV7-6 and TRBJ2-7, with a weak D call TRBD1 (7 bases). The CDR3 contains 14 residues. The germline V gene encodes CDR1 SGHVS and CDR2 FNYEAQ. With 5 bases removed from V and 6 bases from J, the gap between germline ends came to 17 bases. For the CDR3, the DNA is TGTGCCAGCAGCCAAGCAGGGGGGAAACTCGAGCAGTACTTC. It encodes CASSQAGGKLEQYF. The whole variable domain, filled in from reference TRBV7-6 and TRBJ2-7, reads GAGVSQSPRYKVTKRGQDVALRCDPISGHVSLYWYRQALGQGPEFLTYFNYEAQQDKSGLPNDRFSAERPEGSISTLTIQRTEQRDSAMYRCASSQAGGKLEQYFGPGTRLTVT.

The V gene is TRBV6-5, the J gene TRBJ2-4; D uncertain. The CDR3 is 9 residues long. CDR1 is MNHEY, CDR2 SVGAGI, per germline. V was shortened by 7 bases and J by 15 bases, with 10 bases between the two germline ends. CDR3 coding DNA: TGTGCCAGCAAGGCGGATAGGTACTTC. Translating gives CASKADRYF.

The chain links TRBV30 to TRBJ2-5; D is unresolved. The germline V and J ends were trimmed by 7 bases and 5 bases, with 11 bases remaining between them. Germline CDR1 reads GTSNPN; CDR2 reads SVGIG (reference sequence). The CDR3 is 11 amino acids. The CDR3 DNA sequence: TGTGCCTTCGCAGGATTGGAGACCCAGTACTTC. Its translation: CAFAGLETQYF.

This clone was detected a few times. V is TRBV27 and J is TRBJ1-1; D is perhaps TRBD1 (6 bases). The CDR3 sequence is 13 residues long. V was pared by 6 bases and J by 1 base, with 9 bases between. CDR1 MNHEY and CDR2 SMNVEV come from the germline V gene (reference sequence). The CDR3 sequence: CASRKGQNTEAFF. Here the CDR3 DNA reads TGTGCCAGCAGGAAGGGACAGAACACTGAAGCTTTCTTT.

This clone is a singleton in its sample. The chain recombines TRBV5-4 with TRBJ2-2, with 7 bases that match TRBD2. This CDR3 comprises 16 residues. The germline V gene has CDR1 SGHNT and CDR2 YYREEE (reference sequence). The trim removed 5 bases at V and 0 bases at J, leaving 7 bases unmatched. Here the CDR3 reads CASRTSTRSNTGELFF. The CDR3, as DNA: TGTGCCAGCAGGACTAGCACCCGGTCGAACACCGGGGAGCTGTTTTTT.

The chain is built from TRBV29-1 and TRBJ2-7, with no clear D. The CDR3 has 14 amino acids. The V end lost 5 bases, the J end lost 2 bases, and 16 bases lay between the germline ends. Germline CDR1 reads SQVTM; CDR2 reads ANQGSEA. The CDR3 DNA is TGCAGCGTTAAAAAGGCAGTCTTCCCCTACGAGCAGTACTTC. It translates to CSVKKAVFPYEQYF.

The chain is built from TRBV2 and TRBJ2-5; D possibly corresponds to TRBD2 (6 bases). CDR1 and CDR2 from the germline V gene are SNHLY and FYNNEI. Trimming shortened V by 3 bases and J by 5 bases, and 16 bases separated the two germline ends. There are 15 residues in the CDR3. CDR3 nucleotides: TGTGCCAGCAGTGACGGGCAGGGAGGACATGAGACCCAGTACTTC. As protein: CASSDGQGGHETQYF.

The chain is built from TRBV2 and TRBJ1-2; D unresolved. This CDR3 region has 13 residues. V lost 4 bases and J 6 bases, leaving 12 bases between the germline ends. In germline, CDR1 is SNHLY, CDR2 FYNNEI. The CDR3 DNA reads as TGTGCCAGCAGTGGGATGGCGGGGAATGGCTACACCTTC. It specifies CASSGMAGNGYTF. Looking up the rest from reference TRBV2 and TRBJ1-2 gives the full variable domain: EPEVTQTPSHQVTQMGQEVILRCVPISNHLYFYWYRQILGQKVEFLVSFYNNEISEKSEIFDDQFSVERPDGSNFTLKIRSTKLEDSAMYFCASSGMAGNGYTFGSGTRLTVV.

This clone was recorded a few times. The chain combines TRBV6-6 with TRBJ1-2; no reliable D call. There are 12 residues in the CDR3. Germline V gene sequence: CDR1 MNHNY, CDR2 SVGAGI (reference sequence). V was clipped by 10 bases and J by 4 bases, with 13 bases between them. CDR3 amino acids: CATSVDSYGYTF. The CDR3 region has the DNA TGTGCCACCTCAGTGGACTCCTATGGCTACACCTTC.

The sample holds a few counts of this clone. CDR3 sequence (DNA): TGTGCCTGGGACAGAGCAACTAATGAAAAACTGTTTTTT. Protein sequence: CAWDRATNEKLFF. The J gene is TRBJ1-4, the V gene TRBV30; D is perhaps TRBD1 (5 bases). Germline values: CDR1 GTSNPN, CDR2 SVGIG (reference sequence). There are 13 residues in the CDR3. Trimming took 5 bases from V and 0 from J, leaving 7 bases between them.

This clone has only a few counts. The chain has TRBV7-2 and TRBJ2-2, with 10 bases identical to TRBD2. The CDR3 contains 15 residues. CDR1 and CDR2 (germline): SGHTA, FQGNSA. With 0 bases clipped from V and 8 bases from J, the junction kept 3 bases outside the gene matches. The CDR3, as DNA: TGTGCCAGCAGCTTAGCATCGGGACTAGCGGGGGAGCTGTTTTTT. As protein: CASSLASGLAGELFF.